The 7 T cell receptor beta chains given below trace back to one sample, sequenced in a study of long-term antiretroviral therapy in people with HIV (dated by TCRdb to between 2021 and 2024). The immunoSEQ hsTCRB v3.0 assay was used at survey level resolution to sequence the TRB variable region. This immuneACCESS table, as held by TCRdb, lists in-frame sequences with V and J called but not all clones. Of the missing ones, under half trace to an unresolved V gene in checked studies; the others have no known cause. This sample comprises more than 20,000 clones, 81% of them detected only once. Of the sample, about 5.2% is held by the ten largest clones. Specimen: unsorted PBMCs, collected 4.4 years after starting antiretroviral therapy. The receptors were gathered from a man aged 25 to 45 with HIV.

About this clone: At one boundary the junction diverges from the germline segment, which might be a read error. This chain joins TRBV7-7 and TRBJ2-1; 7 bases are shared with TRBD2. CDR1 and CDR2 from the germline V gene are SSHAT and FNYEAQ (reference sequence). The CDR3 has 15 amino acids. The CDR3 sequence: CASSLGGSAYNEQFF. CDR3 sequence (DNA): TGTGCTAGCAGCTTAGGCGGGAGCGCCTACAATGAGCAGTTCTTC.

The chain is built from TRBV4-3 and TRBJ2-4, with 7 bases identical to TRBD1. Germline CDR1 LGHNA, CDR2 YSLEER. Trimming at V came to 1 base and at J to 6 bases, leaving 6 bases not matched to a gene. The length of the CDR3 is 15 residues. The CDR3 nucleotides read TGCGCCAGCAGCCAAGTGACAGGGTCGAGAAACATTCAGTACTTC. Translating it yields CASSQVTGSRNIQYF.

In this sample, this clone turned up once. The J gene is TRBJ2-1, the V gene TRBV5-4; the match to TRBD2 covers 7 bases. This CDR3 spans 17 amino acids. Germline V gives CDR1 SGHNT, CDR2 YYREEE (reference sequence). V shed 4 bases, J shed 9 bases, and the junction held 19 bases outside the gene matches. CDR3 DNA sequence: TGTGCCAGCAGCCCTCCCCGGCGGGGCGGGAGCCGCGGTGAGCAGTTCTTC. As protein: CASSPPRRGGSRGEQFF.

The chain employs TRBV6-6 and TRBJ2-3; 9 positions match TRBD2. V shed 2 bases, J shed 0 bases, and the junction held 3 bases outside the gene matches. This CDR3 spans 16 amino acids. From germline, CDR1 is MNHNY and CDR2 SVGAGI (reference sequence). As DNA, the CDR3 is TGTGCCAGCAGTTACCCTAGCGGGACTAGCACAGATACGCAGTATTTT. It encodes CASSYPSGTSTDTQYF.

The chain carries TRBV2 and TRBJ2-7, with D unclear. Germline assignment: CDR1 SNHLY and CDR2 FYNNEI. CDR3 length equals 13 residues. The V end lost 4 bases, the J end lost 3 bases, and 10 bases lay between the germline ends. CDR3 amino acids: CASSGGRRYEQYF. The CDR3, as DNA: TGTGCCAGCAGTGGGGGAAGGCGCTACGAGCAGTACTTC.

This clone was counted a single time. The rearrangement uses TRBV11-1 and TRBJ2-1, with 8 bases matching TRBD2. CDR1 SGHAT and CDR2 FQDESV come from the germline V gene (reference sequence). J gave up 10 bases and V 3 bases, and 5 bases lay outside the gene matches. The CDR3 contains 13 residues. The CDR3 sequence: CASSLGAGGEQFF. The CDR3 bases are TGTGCCAGCAGCTTGGGTGCGGGAGGCGAGCAGTTCTTC.

This chain links TRBV2 with TRBJ2-2; D is possibly TRBD1 or TRBD2 (6 bases each). V dropped 6 bases and J dropped 5 bases, with 13 bases sitting between them. The CDR3 loop spans 14 amino acids. CDR1 and CDR2 (germline): SNHLY, FYNNEI. The CDR3 nucleotides read TGTGCCAGCAGGGGGGGCCTTAGGACCGGGGAGCTGTTTTTT. As protein: CASRGGLRTGELFF.